Reported below is one T cell receptor (beta chain). Its antigen is still unknown. From PBMCs, CD4+ and CD8+ T cells were sorted. As the sequencing template, cDNA was produced by extracting RNA and reverse transcribing it. Repertoires were generated with immunoSEQ multiplex PCR, while TCRdb's copy carries only in-frame clones and drops some. The data contain 120,000 or so clones, around 45% of them singletons. This specimen comes from a study of CD8+ T cells in alopecia areata. CDR3 length: 15 residues. The V gene lost 4 bases and the J gene lost 8 bases, with 20 bases spanning the gap. CDR1 is SQVTM and CDR2 is ANQGSEA in the germline V gene. Study findings and constraints: Normal scalp had lower clonality than lesional scalp, with alopecia totalis/universalis lesions showing this most strongly. Scalp data also include sequences from resident alphabeta T cells of normal skin. With patients, TCR sharing proved less clear than in mice, a difference possibly related to HLA.

What was sequenced was NKG2D-low CD8+ T cells sorted from blood. This chain connects TRBV29-1 to TRBJ1-4; D perhaps matches TRBD1 (6 bases). The clonotype was recovered from a human donor with alopecia areata. The CDR3 nucleotides read TGCAGCGTTGTTAGTTTCGACAGGAGTGGAGAAAAACTGTTTTTT. It encodes CSVVSFDRSGEKLFF.